Listed here are 19 T cell receptor beta chains from one sample, sequenced in a study of blood T cell repertoires in COVID-19. The assay was immunoSEQ multiplex PCR, and TCRdb's table has in-frame clones only and misses some. The sample lists 100,000 or so clones, around 88% occurring once. The source material was peripheral blood. The receptors stem from a human donor with acute or convalescent COVID-19. The donor label of this sample is uncertain.

The chain combines TRBV5-4 with TRBJ1-3; D is unclear. Trimming removed 3 bases at V and 1 base at J, with 8 bases between. The CDR3 is 14 residues long. Germline assignment: CDR1 SGHNT and CDR2 YYREEE (reference sequence). For the CDR3, the DNA is TGTGCCAGCAGCTCACAGTCTTCTGGAAACACCATATATTTT. The encoded protein is CASSSQSSGNTIYF.

This chain links TRBV27 with TRBJ2-1; a possible D gene is TRBD1 (6 bases). The CDR3 runs 17 residues. Per germline, CDR1 MNHEY and CDR2 SMNVEV (reference sequence). V lost 2 bases, J lost 5 bases, and 19 bases lay in between. CDR3 residues: CASSLGSTGSLHNEQFF. The CDR3 coding sequence is TGTGCCAGCAGTTTAGGATCCACAGGGTCTCTCCACAATGAGCAGTTCTTC.

This chain uses TRBV4-2 with TRBJ2-1; D might be TRBD2 (5 bases). Trimming pared 4 bases from V and 1 base from J, leaving 17 bases between. Germline CDR1 and CDR2: LGHNA and YNFKEQ. The CDR3 length is 17 residues. The CDR3 nucleotides are TGTGCCAGCAGCCCATATGGACTGAATCCATCCTACAATGAGCAGTTCTTC. Encoded protein: CASSPYGLNPSYNEQFF.

The chain is built from TRBV5-1 and TRBJ1-2, with 7 positions matching TRBD1. The CDR3 sequence is 13 residues long. Germline CDR1 is SGHRS and CDR2 is YFSETQ. Trimming took 4 bases from V and 4 from J; bases not matched to a gene: 4. CDR3 bases: TGCGCCAGCAGCAACAGGACAGGCTATGGCTACACCTTC. Residues: CASSNRTGYGYTF.

This clone was detected a few times. The genes are TRBV18 and TRBJ1-2; perhaps TRBD1 as D (6 bases). Between the trimmed V and J ends, which lost 4 bases and 8 bases, there was a span of 11 bases. Germline V gene sequence: CDR1 KGHSH, CDR2 LQKENI. This CDR3 has 12 amino acids. The CDR3 loop is CASSLQGRGYTF. The CDR3 bases are TGTGCCAGCTCACTACAGGGTCGAGGCTACACCTTC.

The chain links TRBV7-2 to TRBJ1-5; the D gene is possibly TRBD1 (5 bases). Trimming removed 5 bases from V and 6 bases from J, with 14 bases in between. Germline assignment: CDR1 SGHTA and CDR2 FQGNSA. The CDR3 is made up of 14 amino acids. This CDR3 is CASSPGRVGQPQHF. The CDR3 region has the DNA TGTGCCAGCAGCCCGGGCAGGGTTGGTCAGCCCCAGCATTTT.

This rearrangement joins TRBV6-5 to TRBJ1-5, with TRBD1 matching over 8 bases. Looked up from germline, CDR1 is MNHEY and CDR2 is SVGAGI. Germline trimming cut 0 bases from V and 5 bases from J; bases unmatched to any gene: 6. CDR3 length equals 16 residues. CDR3 amino acids: CASSYSGQGGDQPQHF. Here the CDR3 DNA reads TGTGCCAGCAGTTACTCAGGACAGGGTGGCGATCAGCCCCAGCATTTT.

The chain employs TRBV12-3 or TRBV12-4 and TRBJ1-5, with unresolved D. Trimming took 6 bases from V and 7 from J, leaving 10 bases between them. This CDR3 contains 12 residues. The CDR3: CASSTYPQPQHF. The CDR3 region has the DNA TGTGCCAGCAGCACCTACCCCCAGCCCCAGCATTTT.

The chain combines TRBV3-1 (or the pseudogene TRBV3-2) with TRBJ2-2, with D perhaps matching TRBD1 (5 bases). The V gene lost 6 bases and the J gene lost 5 bases, with 16 bases spanning the gap. The CDR3 contains 15 residues. Germline CDR1 reads LGHDT; CDR2 reads YNNKEL (reference sequence). The CDR3 DNA sequence: TGTGCCAGCAGTTCATCTCAGCAGGGAACCGGGGAGCTGTTTTTT. Amino acids: CASSSSQQGTGELFF.

The table lists this clone with a count of one. The rearrangement links TRBV18 to TRBJ2-1, with 16 bases matching TRBD2. The CDR3 runs to 20 residues. Germline loops: CDR1 KGHSH, CDR2 LQKENI. The J segment lost 3 bases and the V segment lost 1 base, leaving 9 bases of the junction unmatched. CDR3 residues: CASSPRGLAGGSGFYNEQFF. The CDR3 DNA is TGTGCCAGCTCACCACGGGGACTAGCGGGAGGGTCAGGCTTCTACAATGAGCAGTTCTTC.

The chain is built from TRBV5-4 and TRBJ2-3; D is uncertain. Germline loops: CDR1 SGHNT, CDR2 YYREEE (reference sequence). Trimming took off 2 bases at V and 5 bases at J, with 12 bases between the two ends. The CDR3 totals 14 residues. The CDR3: CASSLISSEDTQYF. The CDR3 DNA is TGTGCCAGCAGCTTAATTAGTTCTGAAGATACGCAGTATTTT.

The chain links TRBV5-6 to TRBJ2-1, with no clear D. The CDR3 extends over 13 amino acids. Germline CDR1 SGHDT, CDR2 YYEEEE. Trimming shortened V by 5 bases and J by 7 bases, and 13 bases separated the two germline ends. Here the CDR3 DNA reads TGTGCCAGCAGTTATTATTCAGCGAATGAGCAGTTCTTC. Amino acid sequence: CASSYYSANEQFF.

The chain carries TRBV19 and TRBJ2-5, with TRBD1 identical over 7 bases. The V and J ends lost 4 bases and 2 bases, in that order; junction bases with no gene match: 1. This CDR3 comprises 13 residues. Germline loops: CDR1 LNHDA, CDR2 SQIVND (reference sequence). CDR3 protein: CASSKDRQETQYF. CDR3 in DNA: TGTGCCAGTAGTAAGGACAGGCAAGAGACCCAGTACTTC. The variable domain in full, with the rest retrieved from reference TRBV19 and TRBJ2-5, is DGGITQSPKYLFRKEGQNVTLSCEQNLNHDAMYWYRQDPGQGLRLIYYSQIVNDFQKGDIAEGYSVSREKKESFPLTVTSAQKNPTAFYLCASSKDRQETQYFGPGTRLLVL.

The chain combines TRBV28 with TRBJ2-3, with 10 bases fitting TRBD1. J was trimmed by 2 bases and V by 7 bases; bases with no gene match: 6. This CDR3 has 15 amino acids. Germline V gene sequence: CDR1 MDHEN, CDR2 SYDVKM. Here the CDR3 DNA reads TGTGCCAGCAAGGGGGACAGGGGTTTCACAGATACGCAGTATTTT. Its protein product is CASKGDRGFTDTQYF.

The chain combines TRBV18 with TRBJ2-7, with TRBD1 matching over 8 bases. Germline values: CDR1 KGHSH, CDR2 LQKENI. The CDR3 covers 14 residues. The J segment lost 6 bases and the V segment lost 3 bases, leaving 7 bases of the junction unmatched. CDR3 DNA sequence: TGTGCCAGCTCACCCGGGGGACAGGCTCGCGAGCAGTACTTC. As protein: CASSPGGQAREQYF.

The J gene is TRBJ1-2, the V gene TRBV7-9; 7 bases match TRBD1. Germline V gene lookup returns CDR1 SEHNR and CDR2 FQNEAQ (reference sequence). V was clipped by 4 bases and J by 8 bases; unmatched bases: 7. This CDR3 is 13 amino acids long. The CDR3 spells CASSSDRLGGYTF. The CDR3 DNA is TGTGCCAGCAGCTCGGACAGGTTGGGGGGCTACACCTTC.

This clone turned up a few times. V and J are TRBV6-2 or TRBV6-3 and TRBJ1-1; TRBD1 is a possible D gene (5 bases). This CDR3 contains 12 residues. Germline-derived CDR1 and CDR2 are MNHEY and SVGEGT. V was cut by 6 bases and J by 10 bases, with 15 bases left in between. CDR3 nucleotide sequence: TGTGCCAGCAGCTTTGACAGCTTCGTAGCTTTCTTT. The encoded protein is CASSFDSFVAFF.

The chain uses TRBV6-5 and TRBJ2-7, with a weak D call TRBD1 (6 bases). Germline V gives CDR1 MNHEY, CDR2 SVGAGI. The CDR3 consists of 14 residues. V was trimmed by 2 bases and J by 6 bases, leaving 14 bases between them. In DNA, the CDR3 is TGTGCCAGCAGTTACGGGGCAGGGGAAATCGAGCAGTACTTC. Residues: CASSYGAGEIEQYF.

Here the CDR3 reads CASSPGRGIAEQYF. Written as DNA, the CDR3 is TGTGCCAGCAGCCCAGGGCGGGGAATCGCCGAGCAGTACTTC. The chain combines TRBV7-9 with TRBJ2-7; D might be TRBD2 (6 bases). Germline V gives CDR1 SEHNR, CDR2 FQNEAQ (reference sequence). This CDR3 has 14 amino acids. The ends were cut back, 5 bases at V and 6 bases at J, with 17 bases in the middle.